The next 31 T cell receptor beta chains were all read from a single sample in a study of T-cell reconstitution after alpha-beta-depleted transplantation in children. Preparing the TCRbeta library involved the use of unique molecular identifiers. TCRdb re-called the PCR reads with MiXCR, one entry per CDR3 protein. The top ten clones hold 3.5% to 4% of a sample with about 400,000 distinct CDR3 sequences, roughly 21% of them seen once. The source was PBMCs from the stem cell graft donor, collected from the stem cell graft. Every receptor here comes from a human donor who donated a stem cell graft to a child with acute myeloid leukemia.

The J gene is TRBJ2-2, the V gene TRBV28; D possibly corresponds to TRBD2 (7 bases). Looked up from germline, CDR1 is MDHEN and CDR2 is SYDVKM. The CDR3 covers 16 residues. The ends were cut back, 7 bases at V and 3 bases at J, with 18 bases in the middle. Here the CDR3 reads CASITWGGADTGELFF. CDR3 bases: TGTGCCAGCATCACCTGGGGGGGGGCCGACACCGGGGAGCTGTTTTTT.

This clonotype was found a few times. The chain is built from TRBV2 and TRBJ1-1; D gene uncertain. This CDR3 has 11 residues. The V and J ends lost 8 bases and 4 bases respectively, with 8 bases between them. Germline CDR1 is SNHLY and CDR2 is FYNNEI. The CDR3 region is CASLVSTEAFF. CDR3 DNA: TGTGCCAGCTTGGTGTCCACTGAAGCTTTCTTT.

This clonotype was detected ten times or more. This chain connects TRBV7-3 to TRBJ2-3; a weak D match, TRBD2 (5 bases). The CDR3 loop spans 15 amino acids. Germline CDR1 reads SGHTA; CDR2 reads FQGTGA. Trimming pared 3 bases from V and 2 bases from J, leaving 12 bases between. The CDR3 region has the DNA TGTGCCAGCAGCTTGGGTGGACTTAACACAGATACGCAGTATTTT. Encoded protein: CASSLGGLNTDTQYF.

The V and J genes are TRBV3-1 and TRBJ2-1, with TRBD2 matching 7 bases. CDR1 is LGHDT, CDR2 YNNKEL, per germline (reference sequence). CDR3 size: 20 residues. V was pared by 1 base and J by 3 bases, with 18 bases of the junction left unmatched. CDR3 DNA: TGTGCCAGCAGCCAAGTGGTCGGTTTGCGGGAGATTTTCGGCTACAATGAGCAGTTCTTC. Protein product: CASSQVVGLREIFGYNEQFF.

This clonotype was seen a handful of times. The V and J genes are TRBV20-1 and TRBJ2-3, with TRBD2 identical over 8 bases. The ends lost 2 bases at V and 4 bases at J; junction bases unmatched: 2. This CDR3 has 13 residues. Germline CDR1 and CDR2: DFQATT and SNEGSKA (reference sequence). DNA of the CDR3: TGCAGTGCTAGACCAGCGGGAGCAGATACGCAGTATTTT. It codes for CSARPAGADTQYF.

J is TRBJ2-5 and V is TRBV7-2; 9 bases map to TRBD2. This CDR3 spans 16 amino acids. The V gene end was trimmed by 1 base and the J gene end by 4 bases; junction bases not matched to a gene: 7. Germline V gene lookup returns CDR1 SGHTA and CDR2 FQGNSA. The chain's CDR3 is CASSLVPSGIGETQYF. DNA for the CDR3: TGTGCCAGCAGCTTAGTTCCTAGCGGGATAGGAGAGACCCAGTACTTC.

This clonotype was seen ten or more times. The chain is built from TRBV7-6 and TRBJ2-3; no reliable D call. V lost 5 bases, J lost 2 bases, and 14 bases lay in between. Per the germline V gene, CDR1 is SGHVS and CDR2 is FNYEAQ. The CDR3 consists of 15 residues. This chain's CDR3 is CASSIIIDSTDTQYF. The CDR3 DNA reads as TGTGCCAGCAGCATCATTATTGACTCCACAGATACGCAGTATTTT.

The rearrangement uses TRBV7-8 and TRBJ2-1, with 7 bases that match TRBD2. V was clipped by 5 bases and J by 8 bases; unmatched bases: 6. In germline, CDR1 is SGHVS, CDR2 FQNEAQ. The CDR3 spans 13 residues. The CDR3 is CASSRGVTYEQFF. CDR3 coding DNA: TGTGCCAGCAGCCGGGGGGTCACGTATGAGCAGTTCTTC.

Many counts were recorded for this clonotype. The rearrangement uses TRBV20-1 and TRBJ2-7; 8 bases are shared with TRBD1. Germline-derived CDR1 and CDR2 are DFQATT and SNEGSKA (reference sequence). With V trimmed by 4 bases and J by 4 bases, 9 bases remained unmatched. The CDR3 runs 14 residues. The CDR3: CSATSGTGGYEQYF. Written as DNA, the CDR3 is TGCAGTGCTACATCCGGGACAGGTGGTTACGAGCAGTACTTC.

This clonotype has more than one count but fewer than ten. The rearrangement links TRBV25-1 to TRBJ1-1, with D uncertain. Per germline, CDR1 MGHDK and CDR2 SYGVNS. The CDR3 totals 12 residues. The germline V and J ends were trimmed by 7 bases and 3 bases, with 9 bases remaining between them. The CDR3 loop is CASKAGDTEAFF. The CDR3 DNA is TGTGCCAGCAAGGCCGGGGACACTGAAGCTTTCTTT.

This clonotype was detected only a few times. The chain uses TRBV5-1 and TRBJ2-2; D is possibly TRBD1 (5 bases). The ends were cut back, 0 bases at V and 6 bases at J, with 12 bases in the middle. Per the germline V gene, CDR1 is SGHRS and CDR2 is YFSETQ. The CDR3 runs to 15 residues. The CDR3 loop is CASSLVQGRAGELFF. The CDR3 nucleotides read TGCGCCAGCAGCTTGGTGCAGGGAAGGGCCGGGGAGCTGTTTTTT.

The chain combines TRBV3-1 with TRBJ2-1; 13 bases agree with TRBD2. Germline V gene sequence: CDR1 LGHDT, CDR2 YNNKEL (reference sequence). The CDR3 is 17 amino acids. The J segment lost 4 bases and the V segment lost 0 bases, leaving 3 bases of the junction unmatched. The CDR3: CASSQEPGLAGYNEQFF. CDR3 DNA sequence: TGTGCCAGCAGCCAAGAGCCGGGACTAGCGGGGTACAATGAGCAGTTCTTC.

V and J are TRBV5-1 and TRBJ2-3, with TRBD1 as a possible D gene (7 bases). This CDR3 has 16 amino acids. Germline V gene data show CDR1 as SGHRS and CDR2 as YFSETQ. V lost 3 bases to trimming and J lost 3 bases, with 17 bases between them. The CDR3 spells CASSSGGTATTDTQYF. The DNA for the CDR3 is TGCGCCAGCAGCTCCGGCGGGACAGCCACAACAGATACGCAGTATTTT.

This clonotype was observed a handful of times. J is TRBJ2-1 and V is TRBV5-1; D may be TRBD2 (5 bases). Trimming left V 2 bases short and J 8 bases short, with 17 bases between. The CDR3 covers 15 residues. Germline CDR1 and CDR2: SGHRS and YFSETQ. CDR3 amino acids: CASSFIHSEVDEQFF. The CDR3 DNA is TGCGCCAGCAGCTTTATCCATAGCGAGGTGGATGAGCAGTTCTTC.

The chain combines TRBV12-3 or TRBV12-4 with TRBJ1-1; perhaps TRBD1 as D (5 bases). This CDR3 spans 12 amino acids. V lost 6 bases and J 6 bases, leaving 11 bases between the germline ends. CDR3 loop: CASRDRDAEAFF. DNA of the CDR3: TGTGCCAGCAGGGATCGGGACGCTGAAGCTTTCTTT.

This chain connects TRBV20-1 to TRBJ2-7; 14 bases are a match to TRBD2. V was pared by 2 bases and J by 7 bases, with 10 bases of the junction left unmatched. Germline lookup yields CDR1 DFQATT and CDR2 SNEGSKA (reference sequence). This CDR3 spans 16 amino acids. The CDR3 DNA is TGCAGTGCTAGATCGGGACTAGCGGGAGAACCCTGGGAGCAGTACTTC. Protein product: CSARSGLAGEPWEQYF.

This clonotype was seen many times. The rearrangement links TRBV7-2 to TRBJ2-7; D not resolved. CDR3 length equals 15 residues. The V gene lost 2 bases and the J gene lost 4 bases, with 15 bases spanning the gap. Germline assignment: CDR1 SGHTA and CDR2 FQGNSA. CDR3: CASSLWVSSAYEQYF. CDR3 nucleotide sequence: TGTGCCAGCAGCTTATGGGTTTCCTCGGCTTACGAGCAGTACTTC.

The genes are TRBV29-1 and TRBJ2-7; TRBD2 matches at 9 bases. The CDR3 sequence is 14 residues long. After removal of 0 bases from V and 5 bases from J, the junction contained 5 bases not matched to a gene. CDR1 is SQVTM, CDR2 ANQGSEA, per germline. The CDR3 sequence is CSVEDGLAGNEQYF. In DNA form, the CDR3 reads TGCAGCGTTGAAGATGGGCTAGCGGGGAACGAGCAGTACTTC.

V is TRBV28 and J is TRBJ2-5; D perhaps matches TRBD1 (5 bases). Trimming cost V 1 base and J 7 bases, with 10 bases left between them. This CDR3 comprises 13 residues. CDR1 is MDHEN, CDR2 SYDVKM, per germline. The CDR3 here is CASSLSPGLTQYF. CDR3 in DNA: TGTGCCAGCAGTTTATCCCCAGGGTTGACCCAGTACTTC. The full variable domain, in which reference TRBV28 and TRBJ2-5 provide the parts outside the CDR3, is DVKVTQSSRYLVKRTGEKVFLECVQDMDHENMFWYRQDPGLGLRLIYFSYDVKMKEKGDIPEGYSVSREKKERFSLILESASTNQTSMYLCASSLSPGLTQYFGPGTRLLVL.

This clonotype has a handful of counts. The chain is built from TRBV29-1 and TRBJ2-7, with 10 bases identical to TRBD2. V shed 6 bases, J shed 3 bases, and the junction held 8 bases outside the gene matches. CDR1 and CDR2 (germline): SQVTM, ANQGSEA. The CDR3 has 14 amino acids. As DNA, the CDR3 is TGCAGCGTAGGGCGTACTAGCGGGAACTACGAGCAGTACTTC. It translates to CSVGRTSGNYEQYF.

There are a few counts of this clonotype. The chain couples TRBV4-3 to TRBJ2-7; D is possibly TRBD2 (6 bases). Germline loops: CDR1 LGHNA, CDR2 YSLEER. CDR3 length: 13 amino acids. V shed 0 bases and J shed 9 bases, with 12 bases lying between them. The CDR3 DNA reads TGCGCCAGCAGCCAAGAGATCCAGGGAGGGCAGTACTTC. Residues: CASSQEIQGGQYF.

The chain combines TRBV6-6 with TRBJ2-1; 7 bases agree with TRBD1. J gave up 7 bases and V 2 bases, and 2 bases lay outside the gene matches. The CDR3 length is 13 residues. CDR1 and CDR2 from the germline V gene are MNHNY and SVGAGI (reference sequence). The CDR3, as DNA: TGTGCCAGCAGTTACGTCAGGGGGAATGAGCAGTTCTTC. This gives the protein CASSYVRGNEQFF.

This clonotype was recorded many times. V gene TRBV25-1 combines with J gene TRBJ2-7; D call uncertain. Looked up from germline, CDR1 is MGHDK and CDR2 is SYGVNS. The CDR3 sequence is 15 residues long. Deletions cut 1 base from V and 2 bases from J, with 12 bases between. The CDR3 is CASSESRGQAYEQYF. The DNA of the CDR3 is TGTGCCAGCAGTGAATCGCGCGGTCAAGCCTACGAGCAGTACTTC.

The sample holds many counts of this clonotype. The J gene is TRBJ2-7, the V gene TRBV18; a weak D match, TRBD2 (6 bases). V shed 0 bases and J shed 4 bases, with 13 bases lying between them. Germline V gives CDR1 KGHSH, CDR2 LQKENI. The CDR3 has 15 residues. The CDR3 protein is CASSPPIGGRYEQYF. DNA for the CDR3: TGTGCCAGCTCACCACCAATAGGAGGGAGGTACGAGCAGTACTTC.

The chain has TRBV7-9 and TRBJ1-3; D uncertain. V was trimmed by 2 bases and J by 1 base, leaving 6 bases between them. CDR1 and CDR2 from the germline V gene are SEHNR and FQNEAQ (reference sequence). The CDR3 is 14 residues long. The DNA of the CDR3 is TGTGCCAGCAGCTTAATGGGGTCTGGAAACACCATATATTTT. Protein: CASSLMGSGNTIYF.

This clonotype was counted a few times. This chain connects TRBV12-3 or TRBV12-4 to TRBJ1-2; TRBD1 might be the D (6 bases). V was shortened by 5 bases and J by 8 bases, with 18 bases between the two germline ends. CDR3 size: 14 residues. The CDR3 coding sequence is TGTGCCAGCAGTCCCGGGGGCGACGCAGGGGGCTACACCTTC. Translation: CASSPGGDAGGYTF.

The CDR3 is CASSQYELAGYNEQFF. The CDR3 coding sequence is TGCGCCAGCAGCCAATACGAACTAGCGGGATACAATGAGCAGTTCTTC. The rearrangement uses TRBV4-1 and TRBJ2-1; 10 bases line up with TRBD2. Germline V gene lookup returns CDR1 MGHRA and CDR2 YSYEKL. J lost 4 bases, V lost 2 bases, and 5 bases had no gene match. The CDR3 runs to 16 residues.

The V and J genes are TRBV29-1 and TRBJ2-3, with 8 positions matching TRBD2. This CDR3 is 13 amino acids long. CDR1 and CDR2 from the germline V gene are SQVTM and ANQGSEA. Losses at the gene ends were 7 bases for V and 2 bases for J; bases not matched to a gene: 5. The DNA of the CDR3 is TGCAGCGGGGGACTAGTTCTCACAGATACGCAGTATTTT. This encodes CSGGLVLTDTQYF.

This clonotype was seen at least ten times. The V and J genes are TRBV7-9 and TRBJ1-6; 7 nucleotides line up with TRBD1. The CDR3 runs to 16 residues. V trimming: 6 bases; J trimming: 7 bases; junction bases outside the gene matches: 12. Germline V gives CDR1 SEHNR, CDR2 FQNEAQ (reference sequence). The CDR3 is CASSPGGGAWNSPLHF. The DNA of the CDR3 is TGTGCCAGCAGTCCCGGAGGGGGCGCCTGGAATTCACCCCTCCACTTT.

This clonotype was detected ten times or more. The rearrangement links TRBV6-1 to TRBJ2-6; D uncertain. V lost 6 bases and J lost 1, with 4 bases in between. This CDR3 region has 13 residues. Germline CDR1 reads MNHNS; CDR2 reads SASEGT. CDR3 DNA: TGTGCCAGCAGGGGTTCTGGGGCCAACGTCCTGACTTTC. This gives the protein CASRGSGANVLTF.

This clonotype was counted only a few times. The chain's CDR3 is CSAKIAGAETQYF. DNA of the CDR3: TGCAGTGCTAAAATAGCGGGAGCAGAGACCCAGTACTTC. This chain connects TRBV20-1 to TRBJ2-5; 9 bases fit TRBD2. Looked up from germline, CDR1 is DFQATT and CDR2 is SNEGSKA (reference sequence). The CDR3 has 13 residues. The V gene end was trimmed by 4 bases and the J gene end by 4 bases; junction bases not matched to a gene: 4.